The clone carrying this T cell receptor beta chain was observed a single time. Some clones are missing from TCRdb's copy, which holds only in-frame ones; the method was immunoSEQ multiplex PCR. The table shows approximately 110,000 clones, with around four fifths occurring only once. These data belong to a study of blood T cell repertoires in COVID-19. The CDR3 has 14 amino acids. Germline V gene lookup returns CDR1 GTSNPN and CDR2 SVGIG (reference sequence). J gave up 1 base and V 0 bases, and 1 base lay outside the gene matches. This receptor was obtained from a woman in her seventies with acute or convalescent COVID-19. The gene calls are TRBV30 and TRBJ1-1; 8 bases match TRBD1. Sequencing was done on a sample of peripheral blood. This chain's CDR3 is CAWSVGTGNTEAFF. Here the CDR3 DNA reads TGTGCCTGGAGTGTAGGGACAGGGAACACTGAAGCTTTCTTT. Complete variable domain (other parts from reference TRBV30 and TRBJ1-1): SQTIHQWPATLVQPVGSPLSLECTVEGTSNPNLYWYRQAAGRGLQLLFYSVGIGQISSEVPQNLSASRPQDRQFILSSKKLLLSDSGFYLCAWSVGTGNTEAFFGQGTRLTVV.